The clone carrying this T cell receptor (beta chain) appeared a few times. Its antigen is not known. These data come from a study of CD8 T cells in ankylosing spondylitis. Molecular-barcoded quantitative 5'-RACE produced these TCR beta libraries. TCRdb re-analysed the 5' RACE reads in MiXCR, keeping a single row per CDR3 protein. The profile shows about 200,000 distinct CDR3 sequences, roughly 13% of them singletons. Findings of the study overall: Previous work reported some of these motif variants in the synovial fluid and blood of reactive arthritis. Reports say disease-linked clones showed up significantly more in matched ankylosing spondylitis synovial fluid.

This receptor was taken from a male donor with ankylosing spondylitis or in good health (not recorded which). Sequencing was performed on blood, either unsorted or a sorted T cell fraction (not recorded which).

The CDR3 DNA follows: TGTGCCAGCAGTTACTCGCAGGGGTCCGACATGCCGACCTACGAGCAGTACTTC. Translated, it gives CASSYSQGSDMPTYEQYF. The V and J genes are TRBV6-6 and TRBJ2-7, with D perhaps matching TRBD1 (6 bases). The CDR3 runs to 18 residues. Germline V lookup: CDR1 MNHNY, CDR2 SVGAGI (reference sequence). Trimming stripped 0 bases from V and 2 bases from J, with 20 bases between.